The 5 T cell receptor beta chains below come from one sample, sequenced in a study of blood T cell repertoires in COVID-19. The repertoire was sequenced with immunoSEQ multiplex PCR; TCRdb's copy has only in-frame clones and lacks some. The sample lists hundreds of thousands of clones, around 84% occurring once. The specimen was PBMCs or T cells enriched from blood (not recorded which). The receptors were sampled from a woman under 40 who had been exposed to COVID-19.

The V and J genes are TRBV12-5 and TRBJ2-3; TRBD2 matches at 11 bases. Germline lookup yields CDR1 LGHNT and CDR2 FRNRAP. The CDR3 has 20 residues. The ends lost 0 bases at V and 5 bases at J; junction bases unmatched: 16. In nucleotides, the CDR3 is TGTGCTAGTGGTTTGGTCCTGGTACGAGTAGCGGGAGGGCGGGGAGATACGCAGTATTTT. It translates to CASGLVLVRVAGGRGDTQYF.

This chain uses TRBV4-1 with TRBJ1-5; 7 bases agree with TRBD1. The CDR3 totals 17 residues. After removal of 3 bases from V and 6 bases from J, the junction contained 14 bases not matched to a gene. The germline V gene encodes CDR1 MGHRA and CDR2 YSYEKL. DNA of the CDR3: TGCGCCAGCAGCCACTGGTGGGGCAGGGGGGAAAGTCAGCCCCAGCATTTT. It is translated as CASSHWWGRGESQPQHF.

The V gene is TRBV30, the J gene TRBJ2-1; perhaps TRBD1 as D (5 bases). This CDR3 contains 15 residues. Germline lookup yields CDR1 GTSNPN and CDR2 SVGIG (reference sequence). Trimming removed 4 bases at V and 3 bases at J, with 16 bases between. The CDR3 loop reads CAWTPGSGFYNEQFF. For the CDR3, the DNA is TGTGCCTGGACCCCAGGGTCTGGATTCTACAATGAGCAGTTCTTC. The entire variable domain, with the rest obtained from reference TRBV30 and TRBJ2-1, is as follows: SQTIHQWPATLVQPVGSPLSLECTVEGTSNPNLYWYRQAAGRGLQLLFYSVGIGQISSEVPQNLSASRPQDRQFILSSKKLLLSDSGFYLCAWTPGSGFYNEQFFGPGTRLTVL.

V and J are TRBV7-2 and TRBJ2-5; 10 bases map to TRBD2. Losses at the gene ends were 3 bases for V and 5 bases for J; bases not matched to a gene: 6. This CDR3 has 15 residues. Looked up from germline, CDR1 is SGHTA and CDR2 is FQGNSA. CDR3 nucleotide sequence: TGTGCCAGCAGCTTTAAAGCGGGGGGGCTTGAGACCCAGTACTTC. This sequence encodes CASSFKAGGLETQYF.

This chain connects TRBV14 to TRBJ2-7, with 9 bases that match TRBD1. The CDR3 runs 14 residues. Germline trimming cut 3 bases from V and 3 bases from J; bases unmatched to any gene: 3. Germline lookup yields CDR1 SGHDN and CDR2 FVKESK. CDR3 loop: CASSQGQGYYEQYF. The CDR3 coding sequence is TGTGCCAGCAGCCAGGGACAGGGATACTACGAGCAGTACTTC.